Below are 2 T cell receptor beta chains sequenced from a single sample in a study of CD8 T cells in ankylosing spondylitis. MiXCR was run by TCRdb on the 5' RACE reads, yielding one entry per CDR3 protein. This sample has some 120,000 distinct CDR3 sequences, with 7% found just once. Sequencing input: blood, either unsorted or a sorted T cell fraction (not recorded which). Receptor source: a male donor with ankylosing spondylitis or in good health (not recorded which).

As concerns this clonotype: A clone one base away is much larger, so this may be a read error. The chain couples TRBV5-1 to TRBJ2-2; the D is unclear. The CDR3 has 15 amino acids. Germline V gene data show CDR1 as SGHRS and CDR2 as YFSETQ. V was pared by 0 bases and J by 6 bases, with 12 bases between. This CDR3 reads CASSLGWQNSGELFF. The DNA for the CDR3 is TGCGCCAGCAGCTTGGGGTGGCAAAACTCCGGGGAGCTGTTTTTT.

The table lists this clonotype with many counts. The gene calls are TRBV5-1 and TRBJ2-7; D call uncertain. The CDR3 runs to 12 residues. Germline V gene lookup returns CDR1 SGHRS and CDR2 YFSETQ. Trimming took 6 bases from V and 6 from J, leaving 13 bases between them. In DNA, the CDR3 is TGCGCCAGCACCCAAAAGACATTCGAGCAGTACTTC. Its translation is CASTQKTFEQYF.